These 18 T cell receptor beta chains were all obtained from the same sample, sequenced in a study of T-cell reconstitution after alpha-beta-depleted transplantation in children. As it was prepared, the TCRbeta library received unique molecular identifiers. MiXCR was run by TCRdb on the PCR reads, yielding one entry per CDR3 protein. The table has 500,000 to 750,000 distinct CDR3 sequences, 20% to 30% seen once; the top ten hold approximately 39%. Specimen: PBMCs, collected before TCRalphabeta/CD19-depleted stem cell transplant. Receptors were obtained from a boy in the first two years of life with Wiskott-Aldrich syndrome, due to receive a stem cell transplant.

This clonotype was counted a few times. The chain recombines TRBV20-1 with TRBJ2-3, with D perhaps TRBD2 (5 bases). Germline V gene data show CDR1 as DFQATT and CDR2 as SNEGSKA (reference sequence). This CDR3 is 14 amino acids long. The V gene lost 0 bases and the J gene lost 1 base, with 8 bases spanning the gap. The CDR3 DNA follows: TGCAGTGCTAGAGAAACTAGAGGCACAGATACGCAGTATTTT. Protein product: CSARETRGTDTQYF.

The sample holds a few counts of this clonotype. V gene TRBV7-8 combines with J gene TRBJ1-1, with 7 bases lining up with TRBD1. The CDR3 extends over 15 amino acids. Trimming cost V 3 bases and J 1 base; bases outside gene matches: 5. Germline CDR1 SGHVS, CDR2 FQNEAQ. Here the CDR3 reads CASSLWDSENTEAFF. CDR3 nucleotide sequence: TGTGCCAGCAGCTTGTGGGACAGCGAGAACACTGAAGCTTTCTTT.

The genes are TRBV5-1 and TRBJ2-1, with 9 bases that match TRBD2. After removal of 3 bases from V and 8 bases from J, the junction contained 9 bases not matched to a gene. Germline-derived CDR1 and CDR2 are SGHRS and YFSETQ. The CDR3 totals 15 residues. CDR3 nucleotides: TGCGCCAGCAGCTCGTCATCAGCGGGAGGTCATGAGCAGTTCTTC. This encodes CASSSSSAGGHEQFF.

The chain carries TRBV7-8 and TRBJ2-1, with 7 bases matching TRBD2. V dropped 1 base and J dropped 10; count of bases not matched to a gene: 7. The CDR3 is 14 residues long. The germline CDR1 and CDR2 sequences are SGHVS and FQNEAQ. The CDR3 sequence: CASSLELASVEQFF. The CDR3 bases are TGTGCCAGCAGCTTAGAACTAGCGTCGGTAGAGCAGTTCTTC.

The rearrangement joins TRBV29-1 to TRBJ2-7; 7 bases line up with TRBD2. CDR1 SQVTM and CDR2 ANQGSEA come from the germline V gene. After removal of 5 bases from V and 6 bases from J, the junction contained 10 bases not matched to a gene. This CDR3 is 13 amino acids long. CDR3 DNA: TGCAGCGTTTGGGCGGGAGAGGGGACCGAGCAGTACTTC. This encodes CSVWAGEGTEQYF.

The chain uses TRBV12-3 or TRBV12-4 and TRBJ2-7; D unresolved. The CDR3 totals 12 residues. Trimming shortened V by 3 bases and J by 6 bases, and 9 bases separated the two germline ends. The CDR3 is CASSFPTSEQYF. The CDR3, as DNA: TGTGCCAGCAGTTTTCCTACGTCCGAGCAGTACTTC.

The V call is TRBV20-1, the J call TRBJ1-5; TRBD1 matches 7 bases. Germline CDR1 DFQATT, CDR2 SNEGSKA (reference sequence). This CDR3 region has 16 residues. Unmatched junction bases numbered 9, after V lost 1 base and J lost 3 bases. The CDR3 nucleotides are TGCAGTGCTAGAGTCCCCCGGGACAGCTTCAATCAGCCCCAGCATTTT. Translation gives CSARVPRDSFNQPQHF.

The chain has TRBV5-1 and TRBJ2-4; 7 bases line up with TRBD2. Germline CDR1 reads SGHRS; CDR2 reads YFSETQ. There are 18 residues in the CDR3. J lost 7 bases, V lost 0 bases, and 16 bases had no gene match. The CDR3 spells CASSLGGQGGVLSNIQYF. In nucleotides, the CDR3 is TGCGCCAGCAGCTTGGGGGGCCAGGGAGGGGTTTTGTCGAACATTCAGTACTTC.

V usage is TRBV5-1 and J usage is TRBJ2-3; 7 nucleotides match TRBD1. V lost 5 bases to trimming and J lost 3 bases; unmatched junction nucleotides: 6. This CDR3 contains 14 residues. Per germline, CDR1 SGHRS and CDR2 YFSETQ. This CDR3 is CASRRQGKTDTQYF. In DNA form, the CDR3 reads TGCGCCAGCAGACGACAGGGAAAAACAGATACGCAGTATTTT.

This clonotype was seen a few times. This chain joins TRBV29-1 and TRBJ1-2, with D unresolved. CDR1 SQVTM and CDR2 ANQGSEA come from the germline V gene. The CDR3 consists of 11 residues. Trimming pared 5 bases from V and 0 bases from J, leaving 4 bases between. CDR3 sequence (DNA): TGCAGCGTTTCGACTAACTATGGCTACACCTTC. Translated, it gives CSVSTNYGYTF.

As DNA, the CDR3 is TGTGCCATCAGTGTCAAGGGACAGGGCCCTCCCGGGAGAGGCTACACCTTC. Its protein is CAISVKGQGPPGRGYTF. This chain links TRBV10-3 with TRBJ1-2; 9 bases line up with TRBD1. The CDR3 is made up of 17 amino acids. The ends lost 4 bases at V and 8 bases at J; junction bases unmatched: 17. CDR1 and CDR2 from the germline V gene are ENHRY and SYGVKD.

There are a few counts of this clonotype. V gene TRBV29-1 combines with J gene TRBJ2-3; the D is unclear. V dropped 6 bases and J dropped 6 bases, with 16 bases sitting between them. The length of the CDR3 is 13 residues. In germline, CDR1 is SQVTM, CDR2 ANQGSEA. The CDR3 protein is CSVSRILTDTQYF. CDR3 nucleotide sequence: TGCAGCGTAAGCAGAATCCTCACGGATACGCAGTATTTT.

This clonotype was detected once. This chain connects TRBV27 to TRBJ2-7; D possibly corresponds to TRBD1 (8 bases). In germline, CDR1 is MNHEY, CDR2 SMNVEV (reference sequence). This CDR3 region has 14 residues. V was cut by 5 bases and J by 5 bases, with 16 bases left in between. The CDR3: CASSPLTGGDEQYF. The CDR3, as DNA: TGTGCCAGCAGTCCCCTTACAGGGGGGGACGAGCAGTACTTC.

V is TRBV27 and J is TRBJ1-4, with D tentatively TRBD1 (5 bases). Trimming stripped 4 bases from V and 2 bases from J, with 11 bases between. Per the germline V gene, CDR1 is MNHEY and CDR2 is SMNVEV (reference sequence). The CDR3 is made up of 15 amino acids. CDR3 DNA: TGTGCCAGCAGTTCCTCGGGGGTGACTAATGAAAAACTGTTTTTT. Translating gives CASSSSGVTNEKLFF.

There are many counts of this clonotype. This chain links TRBV28 with TRBJ2-1; D is possibly TRBD2 (5 bases). The CDR3 length is 15 residues. Germline V gene sequence: CDR1 MDHEN, CDR2 SYDVKM. V was cut by 3 bases and J by 0 bases, with 9 bases left in between. The CDR3 sequence is CASSFAGSSYNEQFF. In nucleotides, the CDR3 is TGTGCCAGCAGTTTCGCGGGTAGCTCCTACAATGAGCAGTTCTTC.

The V call is TRBV5-1, the J call TRBJ2-7; possibly TRBD2 for D (8 bases). Germline V gene sequence: CDR1 SGHRS, CDR2 YFSETQ. The CDR3 totals 15 residues. The V end was cut by 0 bases, the J end by 3 bases, with 13 bases between. The CDR3 sequence: CASSLAGGTDYEQYF. CDR3 nucleotide sequence: TGCGCCAGCAGCTTGGCGGGGGGGACAGACTACGAGCAGTACTTC.

The rearrangement joins TRBV4-2 to TRBJ2-7; no firm D call. The germline gives CDR1 LGHNA, CDR2 YNFKEQ. This CDR3 has 15 amino acids. Trimming removed 0 bases at V and 1 base at J, with 10 bases between. The CDR3 bases are TGTGCCAGCAGCCAAGACCCGGACGGTTCCTACGAGCAGTACTTC. Its protein is CASSQDPDGSYEQYF.

The chain carries TRBV4-1 and TRBJ2-5; maybe TRBD2 (6 bases). Germline CDR1 MGHRA, CDR2 YSYEKL. CDR3 length equals 15 residues. Trimming took 6 bases from V and 5 from J, leaving 19 bases between them. DNA of the CDR3: TGCGCCAGCAGATCCGTGGCCTCCCTAGCGGAGACCCAGTACTTC. Translated: CASRSVASLAETQYF.